The sequence of this T cell receptor beta chain was determined in a study of T cells in Graves' hyperthyroidism and ophthalmopathy. Diagnoses used clinical symptoms, serum thyroxine and TRAb, thyroid ultrasound and orbital computed tomography. Source material for PBMCs was more than 9.5 ml fresh peripheral blood. Trimming cost V 3 bases and J 7 bases; bases outside gene matches: 4. CDR1 is SGDLS and CDR2 is YYNGEE in the germline V gene. The CDR3 extends over 15 amino acids. This clonotype was counted at least ten times. Amplified TCR beta CDR3 regions came from RNA transcripts. The HTBI primer set was used in a first-round RT-PCR of the TCR CDR3. TCRdb passed the multiplex PCR reads through MiXCR, listing each CDR3 protein once. Among around 340,000 distinct CDR3 sequences listed, approximately 18% were seen once.

Sequencing used blood. The clonotype originates from a woman between 40 and 50 years old with Graves' ophthalmopathy. V is TRBV9 and J is TRBJ2-2, with TRBD2 identical over 12 bases. This chain's CDR3 is CASSGTSGIVGELFF. Written as DNA, the CDR3 is TGTGCCAGCAGCGGGACTAGCGGGATCGTCGGGGAGCTGTTTTTT.